This T cell receptor (beta chain) was profiled in a study of early T cells in non-severe SARS-CoV-2 infection. About the research overall: RNA in bulk from unsorted whole blood was sequenced, and chains were unpaired. General study findings and limits: VDJdb-based matching was biased toward anti-spike CD8 responses and missed private and CD4 specificities.

Individually, cDNA molecules had unique molecular identifiers attached to them. TCRdb redid the calling of the 5' RACE reads with MiXCR, one entry per CDR3 protein. The sample has about 110,000 distinct CDR3 sequences; 9.5% to 13% are singletons. To note about this clonotype: As yet, its antigen is unknown.

Germline V gives CDR1 SGHTA, CDR2 FQGTGA. Trimming took off 1 base at V and 8 bases at J, with 6 bases between the two ends. The CDR3 spans 12 residues. The chain has TRBV7-3 and TRBJ2-1; the D is unclear. The sample was whole blood. This sequence was found in an adult who was a healthcare worker with PCR-confirmed SARS-CoV-2 infection or an uninfected control (not recorded which). In DNA form, the CDR3 reads TGTGCCAGCAGCTTAAATCGCTATGAGCAGTTCTTC. Protein product: CASSLNRYEQFF.